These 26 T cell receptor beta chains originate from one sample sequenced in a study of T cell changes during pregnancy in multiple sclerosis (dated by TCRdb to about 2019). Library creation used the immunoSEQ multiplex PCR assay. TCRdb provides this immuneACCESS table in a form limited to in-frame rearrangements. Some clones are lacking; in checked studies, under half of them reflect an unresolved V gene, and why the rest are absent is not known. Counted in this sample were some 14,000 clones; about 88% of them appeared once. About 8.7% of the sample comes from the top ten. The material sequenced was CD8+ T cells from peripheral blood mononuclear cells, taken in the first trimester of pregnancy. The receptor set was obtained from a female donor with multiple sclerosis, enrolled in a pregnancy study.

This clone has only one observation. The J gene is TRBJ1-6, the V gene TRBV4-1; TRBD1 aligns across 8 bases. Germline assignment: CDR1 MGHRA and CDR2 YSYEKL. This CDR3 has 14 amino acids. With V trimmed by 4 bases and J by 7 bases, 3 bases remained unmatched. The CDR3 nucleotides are TGCGCCAGCAGCCTGGACAGGGTGAATTCACCCCTCCACTTT. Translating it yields CASSLDRVNSPLHF.

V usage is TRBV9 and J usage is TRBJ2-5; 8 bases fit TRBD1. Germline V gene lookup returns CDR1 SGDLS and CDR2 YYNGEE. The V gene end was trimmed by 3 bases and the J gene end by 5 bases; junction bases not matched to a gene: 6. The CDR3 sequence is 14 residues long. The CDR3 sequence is CASSADRVVETQYF. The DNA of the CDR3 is TGTGCCAGCAGCGCGGACAGGGTTGTGGAGACCCAGTACTTC.

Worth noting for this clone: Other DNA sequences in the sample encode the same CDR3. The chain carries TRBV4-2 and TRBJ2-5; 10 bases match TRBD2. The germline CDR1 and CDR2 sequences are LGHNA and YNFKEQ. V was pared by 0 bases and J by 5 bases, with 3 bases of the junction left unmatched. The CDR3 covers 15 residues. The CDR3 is CASSQESGGAETQYF. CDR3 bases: TGTGCCAGCAGCCAAGAGAGCGGGGGGGCGGAGACCCAGTACTTC.

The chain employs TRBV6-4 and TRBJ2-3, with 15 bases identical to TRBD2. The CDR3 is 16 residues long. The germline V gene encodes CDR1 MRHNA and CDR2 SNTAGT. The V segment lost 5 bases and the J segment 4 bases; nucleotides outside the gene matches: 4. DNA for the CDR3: TGTGCCAGCAGTCCTGGACTAGCGGGGGGGCCAGATACGCAGTATTTT. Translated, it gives CASSPGLAGGPDTQYF.

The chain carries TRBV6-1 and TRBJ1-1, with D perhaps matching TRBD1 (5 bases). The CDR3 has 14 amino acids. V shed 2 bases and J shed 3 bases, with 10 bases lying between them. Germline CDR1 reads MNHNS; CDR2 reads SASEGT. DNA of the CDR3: TGTGCCAGCAGTGAACGTGGGGGGGACACTGAAGCTTTCTTT. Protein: CASSERGGDTEAFF.

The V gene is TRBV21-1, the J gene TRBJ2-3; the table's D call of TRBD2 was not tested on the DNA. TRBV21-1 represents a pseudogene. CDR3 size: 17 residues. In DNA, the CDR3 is TGTGCCAGCAGCAAATGGGGATGGGAGGAGAGCACAGATACGCAGTATTTT. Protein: CASSKWGWEESTDTQYF.

For the CDR3, the DNA is TGCGCCAGCAGCTTGGCCTTCCGGGGGGATGGCACAGATACGCAGTATTTT. It is translated as CASSLAFRGDGTDTQYF. V is TRBV5-1 and J is TRBJ2-3; 7 bases agree with TRBD2. V gave up 0 bases and J gave up 1 base; unmatched junction bases: 8. The CDR3 spans 17 residues. Per germline, CDR1 SGHRS and CDR2 YFSETQ.

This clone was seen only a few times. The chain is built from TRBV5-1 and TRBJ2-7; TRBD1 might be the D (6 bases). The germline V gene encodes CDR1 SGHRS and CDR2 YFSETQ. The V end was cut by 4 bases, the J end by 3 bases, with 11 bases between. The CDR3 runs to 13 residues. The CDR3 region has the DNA TGCGCCAGCAGCCGGCTGGACAGCTACGAGCAGTACTTC. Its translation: CASSRLDSYEQYF.

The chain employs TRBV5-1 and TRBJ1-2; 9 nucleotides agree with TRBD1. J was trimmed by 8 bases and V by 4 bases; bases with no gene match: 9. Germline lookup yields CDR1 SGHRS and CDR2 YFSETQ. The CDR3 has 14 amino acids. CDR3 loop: CASSPDRGSRGYTF. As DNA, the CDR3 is TGCGCCAGCAGCCCGGACAGGGGAAGCAGGGGCTACACCTTC.

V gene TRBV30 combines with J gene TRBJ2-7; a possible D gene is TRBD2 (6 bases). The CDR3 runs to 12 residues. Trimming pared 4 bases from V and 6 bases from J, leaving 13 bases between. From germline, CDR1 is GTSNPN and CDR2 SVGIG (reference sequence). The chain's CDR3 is CAWTAGLGEQYF. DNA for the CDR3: TGTGCCTGGACGGCGGGGCTGGGCGAGCAGTACTTC.

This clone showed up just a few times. In DNA, the CDR3 is TGTGCCAGTAGGACAGGGAGGGTCGAGCAGTACTTC. Translation: CASRTGRVEQYF. The rearrangement joins TRBV2 to TRBJ2-7, with a possible D match to TRBD1 (8 bases). Germline V CDR1 and CDR2: SNHLY, FYNNEI. This CDR3 has 12 amino acids. Trimming pared 9 bases from V and 6 bases from J, leaving 15 bases between.

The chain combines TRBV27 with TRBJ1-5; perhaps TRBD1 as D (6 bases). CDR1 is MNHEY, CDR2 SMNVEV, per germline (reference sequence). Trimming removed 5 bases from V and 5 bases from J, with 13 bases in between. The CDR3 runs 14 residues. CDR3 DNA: TGTGCCAGCAGTAAGCGACAGGCTGATCAGCCCCAGCATTTT. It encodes CASSKRQADQPQHF.

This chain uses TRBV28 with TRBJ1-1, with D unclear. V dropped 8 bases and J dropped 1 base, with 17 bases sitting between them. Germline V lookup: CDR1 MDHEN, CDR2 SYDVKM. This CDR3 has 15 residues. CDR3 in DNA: TGTGCCAGCGGCTGGCAAGAGGAGTGGAACACTGAAGCTTTCTTT. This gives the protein CASGWQEEWNTEAFF.

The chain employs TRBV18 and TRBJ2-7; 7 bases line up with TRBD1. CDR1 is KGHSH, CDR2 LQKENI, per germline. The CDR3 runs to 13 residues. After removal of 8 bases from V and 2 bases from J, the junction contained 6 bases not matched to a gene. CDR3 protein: CASAGQVTYEQYF. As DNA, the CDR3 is TGTGCCAGCGCCGGACAGGTTACCTACGAGCAGTACTTC.

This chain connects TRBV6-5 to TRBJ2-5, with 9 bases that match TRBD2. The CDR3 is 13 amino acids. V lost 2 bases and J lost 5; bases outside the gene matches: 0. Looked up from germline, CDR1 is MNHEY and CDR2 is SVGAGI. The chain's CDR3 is CASSYAGGETQYF. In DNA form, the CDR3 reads TGTGCCAGCAGTTACGCGGGGGGGGAGACCCAGTACTTC.

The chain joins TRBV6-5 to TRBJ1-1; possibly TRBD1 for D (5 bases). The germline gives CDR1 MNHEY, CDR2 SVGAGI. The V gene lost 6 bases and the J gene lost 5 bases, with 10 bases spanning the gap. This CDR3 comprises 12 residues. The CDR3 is CASSNGGTEAFF. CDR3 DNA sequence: TGTGCCAGCAGCAACGGGGGGACTGAAGCTTTCTTT.

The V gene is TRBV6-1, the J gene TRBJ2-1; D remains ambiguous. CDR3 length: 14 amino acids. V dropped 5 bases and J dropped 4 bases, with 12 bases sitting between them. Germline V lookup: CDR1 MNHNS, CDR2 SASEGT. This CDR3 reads CASSPRKSYNEQFF. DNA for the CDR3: TGTGCCAGCAGTCCGCGGAAGTCGTACAATGAGCAGTTCTTC.

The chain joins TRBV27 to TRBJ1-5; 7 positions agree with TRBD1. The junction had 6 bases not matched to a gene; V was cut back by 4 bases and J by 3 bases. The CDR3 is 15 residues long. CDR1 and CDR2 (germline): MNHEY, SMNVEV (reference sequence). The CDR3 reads CASSSEQGINQPQHF. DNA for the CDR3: TGTGCCAGCAGTTCGGAACAGGGGATCAATCAGCCCCAGCATTTT.

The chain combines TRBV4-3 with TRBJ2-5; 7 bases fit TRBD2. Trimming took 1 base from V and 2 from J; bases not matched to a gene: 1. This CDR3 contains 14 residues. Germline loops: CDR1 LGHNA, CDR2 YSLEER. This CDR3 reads CASSQAGGQETQYF. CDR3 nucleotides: TGCGCCAGCAGCCAAGCGGGGGGACAAGAGACCCAGTACTTC.

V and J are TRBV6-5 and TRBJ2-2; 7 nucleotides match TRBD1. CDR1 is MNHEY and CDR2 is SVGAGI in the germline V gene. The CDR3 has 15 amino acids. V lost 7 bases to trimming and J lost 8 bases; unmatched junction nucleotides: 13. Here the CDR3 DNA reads TGTGCCAGCACCCTGACGACAGGGTCCGGAGGGGAGCTGTTTTTT. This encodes CASTLTTGSGGELFF.

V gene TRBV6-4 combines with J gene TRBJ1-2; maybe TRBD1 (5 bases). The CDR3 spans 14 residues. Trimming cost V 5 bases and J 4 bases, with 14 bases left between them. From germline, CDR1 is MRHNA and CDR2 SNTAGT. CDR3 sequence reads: CASSPGPTLYGYTF. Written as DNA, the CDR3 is TGTGCCAGCAGTCCAGGGCCCACACTCTATGGCTACACCTTC.

DNA for the CDR3: TGTGCCAGCAAGGGACAGGGGGCTGCCGGCTACACCTTC. It is translated as CASKGQGAAGYTF. This chain connects TRBV9 to TRBJ1-2, with 12 positions matching TRBD1. The CDR3 length is 13 residues. Germline V gene lookup returns CDR1 SGDLS and CDR2 YYNGEE. V shed 6 bases and J 8 bases; nucleotides not matched to a gene: 5.

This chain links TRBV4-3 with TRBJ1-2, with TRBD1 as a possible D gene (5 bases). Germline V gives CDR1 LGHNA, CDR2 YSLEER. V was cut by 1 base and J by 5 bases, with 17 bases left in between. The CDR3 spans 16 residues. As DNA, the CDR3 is TGCGCCAGCAGCCAAGTTGGGACTGAGTGGGGGTATGGCTACACCTTC. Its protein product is CASSQVGTEWGYGYTF.

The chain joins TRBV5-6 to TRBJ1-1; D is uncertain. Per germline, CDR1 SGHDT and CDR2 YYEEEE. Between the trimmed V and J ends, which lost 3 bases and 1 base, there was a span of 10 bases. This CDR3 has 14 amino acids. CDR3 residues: CASSWGVGNTEAFF. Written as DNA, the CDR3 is TGTGCCAGCAGCTGGGGAGTGGGGAACACTGAAGCTTTCTTT.

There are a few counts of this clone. The CDR3 DNA is TGCGCCAGCAGCCTGGGACATGAGCCAAACATTCAGTACTTC. It yields the protein CASSLGHEPNIQYF. The rearrangement uses TRBV4-3 and TRBJ2-4; TRBD1 might be the D (6 bases). CDR3 length equals 14 residues. V lost 4 bases and J 6 bases, leaving 13 bases between the germline ends. In germline, CDR1 is LGHNA, CDR2 YSLEER.

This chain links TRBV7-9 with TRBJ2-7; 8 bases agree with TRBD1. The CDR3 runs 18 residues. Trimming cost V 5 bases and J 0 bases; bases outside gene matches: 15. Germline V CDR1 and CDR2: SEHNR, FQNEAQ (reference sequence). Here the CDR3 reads CASSGRGYGTGSSYEQYF. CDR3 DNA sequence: TGTGCCAGCAGCGGAAGAGGCTACGGGACAGGAAGCTCCTACGAGCAGTACTTC.